Listed here are 4 T cell receptor beta chains from one sample, sequenced in a study of breast tumors, draining lymph nodes, adjacent tissues. TCRdb reanalysed the multiplex PCR reads using MiXCR and keeps one entry per CDR3 protein. The sample lists about 21,000 distinct CDR3 sequences, roughly 50% occurring once. Input material: breast tumor tissue. The receptors come from a female donor with breast cancer. Some clones in this sample may be carry-over from other donors' samples.

With regard to this clonotype: The conserved closing phenylalanine or tryptophan is absent in this CDR3, likely reflecting a read error. V gene TRBV19 combines with J gene TRBJ1-3; D remains unclear. Trimming took 6 bases from V and 0 from J, leaving 9 bases between them. Germline values: CDR1 LNHDA, CDR2 SQIVND (reference sequence). The CDR3 extends over 14 amino acids. CDR3 nucleotide sequence: TGTGCCAGTAGGGAACTGAGCTCTGGAAACACCATATATTAT. It encodes CASRELSSGNTIYY.

The CDR3: CSARGGRGYEQYF. The CDR3 DNA sequence: TGCAGTGCTAGAGGTGGGAGAGGATACGAGCAGTACTTC. This chain uses TRBV20-1 with TRBJ2-7; a possible D gene is TRBD2 (5 bases). The V gene's germline CDR1 is DFQATT and CDR2 SNEGSKA (reference sequence). The CDR3 spans 13 residues. V shed 1 base and J shed 4 bases, with 11 bases lying between them.

By share, this clonotype ranks as medium-sized. This sequence joins TRBV20-1 and TRBJ1-2, with D hard to call. Germline CDR1 reads DFQATT; CDR2 reads SNEGSKA (reference sequence). CDR3 length: 13 residues. The ends were cut back, 1 base at V and 4 bases at J, with 10 bases in the middle. In DNA form, the CDR3 reads TGCAGTGCTAGAGCCGGGTCCATCTATGGCTACACCTTC. Translated, it gives CSARAGSIYGYTF.

As for this clonotype: Lacking the conserved final phenylalanine or tryptophan, this CDR3 likely reflects a read error. The chain carries TRBV12-3 or TRBV12-4 and TRBJ2-7; 16 bases map to TRBD2. This CDR3 region has 16 residues. In nucleotides, the CDR3 is TGTACCAGCAGACCGGGACTAGCGGGAGGGCCAGAGGAGCAGTACTCC. Residues: CTSRPGLAGGPEEQYS.